The rows below give T cell receptor beta chains drawn from one sample of a study of response to subunit inactivated influenza vaccine. MiXCR, applied by TCRdb to the RT-PCR reads, yields one record per CDR3 protein. This sample has 200,000 to 250,000 distinct CDR3 sequences; 12% occur once, and the top ten carry less than 8.5%. The sequenced sample was non-naive T cells sorted from PBMCs, obtained around two weeks before vaccination. These receptors all come from a middle-aged man who received an inactivated influenza vaccine. Both conserved end residues are part of each CDR3. Fields, in order: CDR3 protein, clone size, V gene. A clone size is listed for some rows: how often the clone was seen (once, few, many), or a class if it is expanded.

CASSSLAGGPKEQFF few TRBV28
CASSYSTGRESSYNSPLHF few TRBV6-2/TRBV6-3
CASSQGLGAAETQYF - TRBV4-2
CASSITLVREQYF few TRBV19
CASSLGGPIVAENTIYF - TRBV5-6
CASSLRHRESYEQYF - TRBV27
CACSVSQGYANTGELFF few TRBV6-1
CSARDRSGTWAFF many TRBV20-1
CASSARSGATETQYF many TRBV25-1
CSARVLRGGELFF - TRBV20-1
CASSYSVRGSYEQYF few TRBV6-5
CSASLAEAYEQYF - TRBV20-1
CASSYSLNTEAFF few TRBV27
CASSFRNEQFF many TRBV5-8
CASSLSRIYNEQFF few TRBV12-3/TRBV12-4
CASSLFTSVDEQFF many TRBV7-2
CASELGRRSTEAFF few TRBV19
CASSASGQGYNEQFF - TRBV9
CASGWGNTGELLF - TRBV6-2/TRBV6-3
CASSETGRVNEQFF - TRBV27
CSASKPVPNNEQFF - TRBV20-1
CSASYRTGISVGELFF few TRBV20-1
CASNKERGAAGNTIYF many TRBV12-3/TRBV12-4
CSARTGETQYF few TRBV20-1
CASRGDRALYEQYF few TRBV2
CSARSRIPGELFF - TRBV20-1
CASSHGQGAYEQYF - TRBV5-1
CASSRLANTEAFF - TRBV19
CASSLGDGGLYEQFF many TRBV7-2
CASSSGPSYEAFF many TRBV5-1
CSARRLQGRGETQYF few TRBV20-1
CASSLAPGHSYEQYF many TRBV12-3/TRBV12-4
CASRKTGGHQPQHF - TRBV12-3/TRBV12-4